Presented here are 25 T cell receptor beta chains from one specimen sequenced in a study of T-cell reconstitution after alpha-beta-depleted transplantation in children listed by TCRdb under 2016. Summary of the overall study and its limitations: Over subsequent months, a decline in hyperexpanded clone frequencies was noted, and after one year, T-cell counts and TCRbeta diversity were mostly ascribed to newly produced T cells.

No antigen has been identified for these receptors. The treatment or condition label corresponds to: allogeneic hematopoietic cell transplantation with graft depleted of TCRalphabeta T cells and CD19 B cells. Libraries were built with PCR. The instrument given in TCRdb is Illumina HiSeq 2500. TCR libraries were prepared with molecular barcoding, using unique molecular identifiers to normalize TCRbeta repertoire quantification. TCRdb reworked the public reads: Q25 trimming with fastp, MiXCR clone assembly, productive beta chains retained. Rows matching on CDR3 protein sequence are summarized as one entry with the most common DNA and genes. This sample lists approximately 300,000 distinct CDR3 sequences; around 7.3% were detected once. Around 10% of the sample goes to the ten largest clones. The sample here was peripheral blood, taken 360 days after TCRalphabeta/CD19-depleted stem cell transplant. The receptors derive from a female patient aged 2-9 years who had a stem cell transplant for Fanconi anemia, so the T cells may come from the graft donor.

Ten or more counts support this clonotype. The chain employs TRBV20-1 and TRBJ2-5; TRBD2 might be the D (5 bases). The V and J ends lost 0 bases and 7 bases respectively, with 12 bases between them. The CDR3 runs 13 residues. Germline V CDR1 and CDR2: DFQATT, SNEGSKA (reference sequence). CDR3 loop: CSARELDSRTQYF. CDR3 coding DNA: TGCAGTGCTAGAGAATTGGACTCCCGGACCCAGTACTTC.

This clonotype was counted ten times or more. CDR3 in amino acids: CASSLDRPTNEKLFF. CDR3 coding DNA: TGTGCCAGTAGTCTGGACAGGCCGACTAATGAAAAACTGTTTTTT. V gene TRBV19 combines with J gene TRBJ1-4; 7 bases agree with TRBD1. The CDR3 runs to 15 residues. The ends lost 5 bases at V and 2 bases at J; junction bases unmatched: 5. Germline V gene lookup returns CDR1 LNHDA and CDR2 SQIVND (reference sequence).

The chain employs TRBV5-1 and TRBJ2-2, with D tentatively TRBD1 or TRBD2 (6 bases each). Trimming shortened V by 10 bases and J by 0 bases, and 13 bases separated the two germline ends. The CDR3 length is 14 residues. Per the germline V gene, CDR1 is SGHRS and CDR2 is YFSETQ. The CDR3 here is CAGRTVSNTGELFF. The CDR3 coding sequence is TGCGCCGGGAGGACAGTTTCGAACACCGGGGAGCTGTTTTTT. The full variable domain, rest sourced from reference TRBV5-1 and TRBJ2-2, is KAGVTQTPRYLIKTRGQQVTLSCSPISGHRSVSWYQQTPGQGLQFLFEYFSETQRNKGNFPGRFSGRQFSNSRSEMNVSTLELGDSALYLCAGRTVSNTGELFFGEGSRLTVL.

Notes on this clonotype: The junction differs from germline at one of its ends, possibly a read error. This rearrangement joins TRBV27 to TRBJ1-5; D possibly corresponds to TRBD1 (6 bases). CDR1 and CDR2 from the germline V gene are MNHEY and SMNVEV (reference sequence). The CDR3 length is 14 residues. The CDR3 coding sequence is TGTGCCAGCAGTTTCGGGACAAGCAATCAGCCCCATCATTTT. It codes for CASSFGTSNQPHHF.

The rearrangement joins TRBV5-6 to TRBJ1-2; D is ambiguous. V lost 4 bases and J lost 4, with 14 bases in between. Germline V gives CDR1 SGHDT, CDR2 YYEEEE. This CDR3 is built from 14 residues. The CDR3 DNA reads TGTGCCAGCAGCGGTCTGGACGCACTCTATGGCTACACCTTC. Protein sequence: CASSGLDALYGYTF.

Many counts were recorded for this clonotype. The V and J genes are TRBV4-1 and TRBJ1-1, with D possibly TRBD1 on 6 matching bases. Trimming cost V 1 base and J 3 bases, with 15 bases left between them. The germline gives CDR1 MGHRA, CDR2 YSYEKL. This CDR3 has 16 amino acids. Written as DNA, the CDR3 is TGCGCCAGCAGCCAAGTGCCAGGGGTATCTCACACTGAAGCTTTCTTT. Residues: CASSQVPGVSHTEAFF.

This clonotype appeared a few times. The chain uses TRBV10-3 and TRBJ1-2; a weak D match, TRBD1 (6 bases). The CDR3 contains 14 residues. The V end was cut by 2 bases, the J end by 5 bases, with 12 bases between. Germline lookup yields CDR1 ENHRY and CDR2 SYGVKD. CDR3 nucleotide sequence: TGTGCCATCAGTGAGCGCTGGACAGATTATGGCTACACCTTC. It is translated as CAISERWTDYGYTF.

The sample holds many counts of this clonotype. The CDR3 here is CSARERTSGSSYEQYF. CDR3 nucleotide sequence: TGCAGTGCTAGAGAGCGTACTAGCGGGAGCTCCTACGAGCAGTACTTC. V gene TRBV20-1 combines with J gene TRBJ2-7, with 11 bases aligning to TRBD2. With 0 bases clipped from V and 0 bases from J, the junction kept 4 bases outside the gene matches. CDR1 is DFQATT and CDR2 is SNEGSKA in the germline V gene (reference sequence). This CDR3 is built from 16 residues.

This clonotype was recorded at least ten times. The chain uses TRBV25-1 and TRBJ2-7, with D perhaps matching TRBD2 (6 bases). The V end lost 2 bases, the J end lost 7 bases, and 15 bases lay between the germline ends. The CDR3 extends over 14 amino acids. In germline, CDR1 is MGHDK, CDR2 SYGVNS. CDR3 sequence (DNA): TGTGCCAGCAGTGAAGACCTGAGGAGGGCGGAGCAGTACTTC. This encodes CASSEDLRRAEQYF.

In this sample, this clonotype turned up a few times. The chain couples TRBV5-1 to TRBJ1-2; no firm D call. Germline V lookup: CDR1 SGHRS, CDR2 YFSETQ. This CDR3 region has 13 residues. Trimming removed 4 bases from V and 2 bases from J, with 9 bases in between. The CDR3 nucleotides read TGCGCCAGCAGCCCCGACCAGAACTATGGCTACACCTTC. Protein: CASSPDQNYGYTF.

This clonotype was counted many times. CDR3 DNA sequence: TGTGCCAGCAGTCCACGACTAGCGGGGTTCTACAATGAGCAGTTCTTC. Translated: CASSPRLAGFYNEQFF. The V call is TRBV6-2 or TRBV6-3, the J call TRBJ2-1; 11 bases line up with TRBD2. J gave up 3 bases and V 5 bases, and 6 bases lay outside the gene matches. Germline lookup yields CDR1 MNHEY and CDR2 SVGEGT. This CDR3 contains 16 residues.

In its sample, this clonotype was seen many times. J is TRBJ1-5 and V is TRBV5-1; D is undetermined. The V end was cut by 0 bases, the J end by 2 bases, with 9 bases between. The V gene's germline CDR1 is SGHRS and CDR2 YFSETQ. The CDR3 has 15 residues. The CDR3 loop reads CASSLGLAGNQPQHF. The CDR3 coding sequence is TGCGCCAGCAGCTTGGGCTTGGCGGGCAATCAGCCCCAGCATTTT.

The chain recombines TRBV7-9 with TRBJ1-1; possible D gene TRBD1, 5 bases. CDR3 length: 16 residues. Germline loops: CDR1 SEHNR, CDR2 FQNEAQ (reference sequence). V was cut by 5 bases and J by 5 bases, with 21 bases left in between. CDR3: CASSPSGGGGGTEAFF. CDR3 DNA: TGTGCCAGCAGCCCATCCGGGGGTGGGGGAGGGACTGAAGCTTTCTTT.

This clonotype came up many times. The chain employs TRBV12-3 or TRBV12-4 and TRBJ2-5; no clear D. V was pared by 3 bases and J by 7 bases, with 6 bases between. The CDR3 runs to 11 residues. CDR3 nucleotides: TGTGCCAGCAGTTTTAAGGGGACCCAGTACTTC. Its translation: CASSFKGTQYF.

This clonotype was counted at least ten times. This chain joins TRBV5-4 and TRBJ2-2; TRBD2 matches at 7 bases. The CDR3 covers 17 residues. Trimming removed 3 bases from V and 4 bases from J; junction bases left unmatched: 12. CDR1 is SGHNT, CDR2 YYREEE, per germline (reference sequence). This CDR3 is CASSSPIGGRSTGELFF. The CDR3 bases are TGTGCCAGCAGCTCCCCCATTGGCGGGAGATCCACCGGGGAGCTGTTTTTT.

In this sample, this clonotype turned up a few times. V gene TRBV15 combines with J gene TRBJ1-2; a weak D match, TRBD1 (6 bases). The CDR3 has 14 residues. V was shortened by 7 bases and J by 5 bases, with 17 bases between the two germline ends. The germline V gene encodes CDR1 LNHNV and CDR2 YYDKDF (reference sequence). Here the CDR3 DNA reads TGTGCCACCACCCGAGCAGGGGAGGGTTATGGCTACACCTTC. Its translation: CATTRAGEGYGYTF.

The rearrangement uses TRBV7-2 and TRBJ1-2; D unresolved. Germline lookup yields CDR1 SGHTA and CDR2 FQGNSA. The ends were cut back, 0 bases at V and 4 bases at J, with 15 bases in the middle. CDR3 size: 16 residues. The CDR3 reads CASSLAPTNHGYGYTF. CDR3 nucleotide sequence: TGTGCCAGCAGCTTAGCGCCCACAAATCATGGCTATGGCTACACCTTC.

This clonotype was recorded many times. The chain employs TRBV6-5 and TRBJ2-1; either TRBD1 or TRBD2 may supply D (5 bases each). From germline, CDR1 is MNHEY and CDR2 SVGAGI. Trimming pared 1 base from V and 4 bases from J, leaving 14 bases between. This CDR3 is built from 16 residues. The CDR3 DNA reads TGTGCCAGCAGTTACTTTGGGACCCTATCTTACAATGAGCAGTTCTTC. This sequence encodes CASSYFGTLSYNEQFF.

The CDR3 is CASTSLALSNQPQHF. The CDR3 DNA reads TGTGCCAGTACCTCCCTGGCCCTAAGCAATCAGCCCCAGCATTTT. This rearrangement joins TRBV19 to TRBJ1-5; D is undetermined. CDR1 LNHDA and CDR2 SQIVND come from the germline V gene (reference sequence). The V and J ends lost 7 bases and 1 base respectively, with 14 bases between them. This CDR3 has 15 residues.

In this sample, this clonotype turned up many times. The DNA of the CDR3 is TGTGCCATTACTAGCGGGAGCTCCTACGAGCAGTACTTC. Its translation is CAITSGSSYEQYF. The V call is TRBV10-3, the J call TRBJ2-7, with TRBD2 identical over 11 bases. CDR1 is ENHRY, CDR2 SYGVKD, per germline. The junction had 1 base not matched to a gene; V was cut back by 9 bases and J by 0 bases. This CDR3 is 13 amino acids long.

V is TRBV5-1 and J is TRBJ2-3; TRBD1 is a possible D gene (6 bases). The CDR3 runs 15 residues. Trimming took 5 bases from V and 0 from J, leaving 13 bases between them. Per the germline V gene, CDR1 is SGHRS and CDR2 is YFSETQ. CDR3 residues: CASRTAGASTDTQYF. CDR3 DNA sequence: TGCGCCAGCAGGACTGCAGGGGCTAGCACAGATACGCAGTATTTT.

In its sample, this clonotype was seen many times. The J gene is TRBJ2-5, the V gene TRBV20-1; D is perhaps TRBD2 (5 bases). V lost 2 bases, J lost 4 bases, and 14 bases lay in between. The germline V gene has CDR1 DFQATT and CDR2 SNEGSKA (reference sequence). The CDR3 runs 14 residues. CDR3 in amino acids: CSARFGESRETQYF. For the CDR3, the DNA is TGCAGTGCTAGATTTGGGGAGAGTCGAGAGACCCAGTACTTC.

The CDR3 reads CASSQGGSGNGEQYF. The CDR3 DNA reads TGTGCCAGCAGCCAAGGGGGGTCAGGGAATGGCGAGCAGTACTTC. The chain recombines TRBV4-2 with TRBJ2-7; D is tentatively TRBD1 or TRBD2 (5 bases each). The V and J ends lost 1 base and 6 bases respectively, with 16 bases between them. The CDR3 is 15 residues long. CDR1 is LGHNA, CDR2 YNFKEQ, per germline.

This clonotype is termed medium-sized. This chain joins TRBV10-3 and TRBJ2-1; TRBD2 agrees at 16 bases. Germline V CDR1 and CDR2: ENHRY, SYGVKD. Trimming took 5 bases from V and 3 from J; bases not matched to a gene: 13. The CDR3 is 20 amino acids. In DNA form, the CDR3 reads TGTGCCATCAGTACACCGGGACTAGCGGGAGGGCCAAAATACTACAATGAGCAGTTCTTC. It encodes CAISTPGLAGGPKYYNEQFF.

This clonotype has a count of ten or more. The chain carries TRBV12-3 or TRBV12-4 and TRBJ2-7, with 7 bases aligning to TRBD1. The CDR3 contains 15 residues. J lost 0 bases, V lost 2 bases, and 4 bases had no gene match. CDR3: CASSLWRQGSYEQYF. CDR3 sequence (DNA): TGTGCCAGCAGTTTATGGCGACAGGGCTCCTACGAGCAGTACTTC.